This T cell receptor beta chain came from a study of T cell clonality in common variable immunodeficiency. General study findings and limits: Common variable immunodeficiency TCR beta sequences reportedly had fewer deletions and N-nucleotide insertions.

As regards this clone: Antigen: not known. Coverage ceases 3 residues before the CDR3 finishes, and the germline J gene fills in the end.

Losses at the gene ends were 1 base for V and 0 bases for J; bases not matched to a gene: 3. Looked up from germline, CDR1 is SGHRS and CDR2 is YFSETQ. The CDR3 runs to 16 residues. Replacement immunoglobulin had been given to every CVID subject for at least one year. Each donor provided roughly 4.5 to 8.5 ml of heparinized whole blood. Equal genomic DNA amounts from CVID and control samples were sequenced. Repertoires were generated with immunoSEQ multiplex PCR, while TCRdb's copy carries only in-frame clones and drops some. Singletons are absent from the sample, which has tens of thousands of clones.

V is TRBV5-1 and J is TRBJ2-5, with 10 bases lining up with TRBD2. This sequence was found in a human donor with common variable immunodeficiency. Input material: peripheral blood mononuclear cells. CDR3 residues: CASSLKTSGYQETQYF. Partial CDR3 DNA: TGCGCCAGCAGCTTGAAGACTAGCGGGTACCAAGAGACC.